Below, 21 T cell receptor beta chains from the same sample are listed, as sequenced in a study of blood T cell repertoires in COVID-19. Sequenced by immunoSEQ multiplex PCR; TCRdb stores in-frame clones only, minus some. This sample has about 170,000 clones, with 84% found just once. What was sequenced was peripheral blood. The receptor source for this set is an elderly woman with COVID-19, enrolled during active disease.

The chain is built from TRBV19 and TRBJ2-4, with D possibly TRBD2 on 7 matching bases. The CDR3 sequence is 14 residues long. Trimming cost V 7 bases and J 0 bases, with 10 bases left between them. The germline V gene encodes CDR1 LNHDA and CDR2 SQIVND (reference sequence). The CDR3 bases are TGTGCCAGTACCGGGGGGCTAGCCAAAAACATTCAGTACTTC. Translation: CASTGGLAKNIQYF.

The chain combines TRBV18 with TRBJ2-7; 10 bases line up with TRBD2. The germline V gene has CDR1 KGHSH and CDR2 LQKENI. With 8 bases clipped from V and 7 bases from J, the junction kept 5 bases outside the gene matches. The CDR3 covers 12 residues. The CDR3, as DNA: TGTGCCAGCGAGCGGGAGGGCTTGGAGCAGTACTTC. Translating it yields CASEREGLEQYF.

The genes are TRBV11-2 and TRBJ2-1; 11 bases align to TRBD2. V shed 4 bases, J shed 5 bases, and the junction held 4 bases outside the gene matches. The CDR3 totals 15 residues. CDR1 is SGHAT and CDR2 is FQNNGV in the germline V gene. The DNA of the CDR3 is TGTGCCAGCAGCTCCCTAGCGGGGGGAAACAATGAGCAGTTCTTC. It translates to CASSSLAGGNNEQFF.

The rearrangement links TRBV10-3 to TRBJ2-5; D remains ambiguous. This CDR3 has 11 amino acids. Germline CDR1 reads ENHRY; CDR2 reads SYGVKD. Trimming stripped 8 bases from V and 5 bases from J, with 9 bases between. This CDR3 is CAISFRETQYF. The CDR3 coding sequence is TGTGCCATCTCGTTCCGGGAGACCCAGTACTTC.

Here the CDR3 reads CASSSPIKTGGSYEQYF. The CDR3 nucleotides read TGTGCCAGCAGCTCCCCAATTAAGACAGGGGGGTCCTACGAGCAGTACTTC. This rearrangement joins TRBV7-8 to TRBJ2-7; 9 positions match TRBD1. CDR1 and CDR2 from the germline V gene are SGHVS and FQNEAQ. CDR3 length: 17 amino acids. Trimming removed 4 bases from V and 1 base from J; junction bases left unmatched: 11.

The CDR3 DNA is TGTGCCACCAGTGATCGGACTAGCGGTAACAATGAGCAGTTCTTC. It yields the protein CATSDRTSGNNEQFF. This rearrangement joins TRBV24-1 to TRBJ2-1; TRBD2 aligns across 10 bases. CDR3 size: 15 residues. CDR1 and CDR2 (germline): KGHDR, SFDVKD. V shed 3 bases and J 5 bases; nucleotides not matched to a gene: 3.

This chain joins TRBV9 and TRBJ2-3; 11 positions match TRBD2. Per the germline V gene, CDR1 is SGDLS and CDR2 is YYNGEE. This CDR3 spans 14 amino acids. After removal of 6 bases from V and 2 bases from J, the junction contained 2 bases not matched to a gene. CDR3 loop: CASTSGGHTDTQYF. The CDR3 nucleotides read TGTGCCAGCACTAGCGGGGGGCACACAGATACGCAGTATTTT.

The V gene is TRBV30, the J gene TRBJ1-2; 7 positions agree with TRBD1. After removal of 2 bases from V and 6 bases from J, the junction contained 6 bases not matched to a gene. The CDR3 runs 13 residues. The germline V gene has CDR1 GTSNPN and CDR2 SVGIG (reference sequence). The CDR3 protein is CAWSQGTVDGYTF. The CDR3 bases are TGTGCCTGGAGTCAGGGGACAGTCGATGGCTACACCTTC.

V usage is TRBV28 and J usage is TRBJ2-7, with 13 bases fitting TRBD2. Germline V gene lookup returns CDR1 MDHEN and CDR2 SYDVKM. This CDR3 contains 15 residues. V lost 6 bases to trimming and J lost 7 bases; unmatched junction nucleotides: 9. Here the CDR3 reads CASSDGLAGVREQYF. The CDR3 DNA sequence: TGTGCCAGCAGCGATGGACTAGCGGGAGTAAGGGAGCAGTACTTC.

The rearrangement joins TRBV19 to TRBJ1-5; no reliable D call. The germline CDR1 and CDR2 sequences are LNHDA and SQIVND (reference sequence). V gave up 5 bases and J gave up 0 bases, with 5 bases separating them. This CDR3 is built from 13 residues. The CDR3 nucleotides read TGTGCCAGTAGTGGGAGTAGCAATCAGCCCCAGCATTTT. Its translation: CASSGSSNQPQHF.

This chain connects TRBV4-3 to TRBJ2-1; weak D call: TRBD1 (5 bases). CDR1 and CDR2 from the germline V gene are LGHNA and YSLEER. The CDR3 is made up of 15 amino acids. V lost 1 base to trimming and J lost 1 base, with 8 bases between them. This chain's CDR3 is CASSQGQNSYNEQFF. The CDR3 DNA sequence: TGCGCCAGCAGCCAAGGACAGAATTCCTACAATGAGCAGTTCTTC.

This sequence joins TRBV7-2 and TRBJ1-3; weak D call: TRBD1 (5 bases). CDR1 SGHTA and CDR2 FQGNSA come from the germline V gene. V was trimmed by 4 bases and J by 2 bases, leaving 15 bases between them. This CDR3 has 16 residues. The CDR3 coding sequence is TGTGCCAGCAGCTCGCCAAGGGGAGGGGCTGGAAACACCATATATTTT. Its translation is CASSSPRGGAGNTIYF.

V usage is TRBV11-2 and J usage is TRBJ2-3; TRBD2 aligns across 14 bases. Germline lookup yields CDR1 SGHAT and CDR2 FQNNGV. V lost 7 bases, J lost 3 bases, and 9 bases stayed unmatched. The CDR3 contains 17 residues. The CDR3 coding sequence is TGTGCCAGCACCGGACTAGCGGGAGGAAGGGCAACAGATACGCAGTATTTT. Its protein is CASTGLAGGRATDTQYF.

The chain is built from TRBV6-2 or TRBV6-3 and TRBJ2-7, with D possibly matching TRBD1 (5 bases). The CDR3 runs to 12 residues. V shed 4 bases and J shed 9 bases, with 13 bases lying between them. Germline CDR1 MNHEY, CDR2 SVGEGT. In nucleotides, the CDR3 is TGTGCCAGCAGTTCCCGACAGTTGGGGCAGTACTTC. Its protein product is CASSSRQLGQYF.

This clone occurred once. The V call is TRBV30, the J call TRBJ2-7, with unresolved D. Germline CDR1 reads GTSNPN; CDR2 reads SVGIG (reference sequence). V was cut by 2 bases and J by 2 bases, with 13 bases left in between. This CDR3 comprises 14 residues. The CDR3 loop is CAWSKTFDPYEQYF. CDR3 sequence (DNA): TGTGCCTGGAGTAAGACTTTCGACCCCTACGAGCAGTACTTC.

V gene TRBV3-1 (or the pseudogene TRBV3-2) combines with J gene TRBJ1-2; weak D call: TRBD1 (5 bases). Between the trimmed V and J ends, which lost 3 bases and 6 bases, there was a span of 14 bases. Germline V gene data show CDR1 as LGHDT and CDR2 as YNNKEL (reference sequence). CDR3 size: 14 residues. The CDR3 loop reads CASSQVAGPNGYTF. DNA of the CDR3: TGTGCCAGCAGCCAGGTCGCAGGGCCAAATGGCTACACCTTC.

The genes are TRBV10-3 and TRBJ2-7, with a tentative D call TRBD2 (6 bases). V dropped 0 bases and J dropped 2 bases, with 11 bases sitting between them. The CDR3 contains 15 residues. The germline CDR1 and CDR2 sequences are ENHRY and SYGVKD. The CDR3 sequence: CAISESGEAPYEQYF. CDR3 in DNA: TGTGCCATCAGTGAGTCGGGGGAGGCTCCCTACGAGCAGTACTTC.

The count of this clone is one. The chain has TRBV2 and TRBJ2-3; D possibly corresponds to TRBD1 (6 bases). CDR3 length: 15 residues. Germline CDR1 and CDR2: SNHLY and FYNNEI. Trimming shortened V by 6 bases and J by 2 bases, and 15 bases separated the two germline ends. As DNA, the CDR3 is TGTGCCAGCAGCAAACAGGGCGATTACACAGATACGCAGTATTTT. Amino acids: CASSKQGDYTDTQYF.

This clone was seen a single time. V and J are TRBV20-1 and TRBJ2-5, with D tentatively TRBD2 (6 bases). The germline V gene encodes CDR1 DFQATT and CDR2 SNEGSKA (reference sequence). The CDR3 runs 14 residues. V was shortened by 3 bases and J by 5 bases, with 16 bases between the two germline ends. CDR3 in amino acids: CSASYLAQMETQYF. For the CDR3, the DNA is TGCAGTGCTAGTTATCTAGCGCAGATGGAGACCCAGTACTTC.

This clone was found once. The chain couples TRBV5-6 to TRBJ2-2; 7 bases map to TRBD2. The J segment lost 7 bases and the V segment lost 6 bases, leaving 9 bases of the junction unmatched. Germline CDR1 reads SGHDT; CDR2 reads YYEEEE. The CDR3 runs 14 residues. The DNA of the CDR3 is TGTGCCAGCAAGGGGCGGGAGTTCGGCGGGGAGCTGTTTTTT. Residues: CASKGREFGGELFF.

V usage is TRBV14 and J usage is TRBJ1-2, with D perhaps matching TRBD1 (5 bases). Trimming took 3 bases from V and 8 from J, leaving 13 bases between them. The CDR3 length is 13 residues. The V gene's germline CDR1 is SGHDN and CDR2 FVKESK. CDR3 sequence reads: CASSQGRALGYTF. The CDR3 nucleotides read TGTGCCAGCAGCCAGGGCAGGGCTCTAGGCTACACCTTC.